A selection of T cell receptor beta chains follows, all from one sample in a study of CD8+CD57+ T cells in acquired aplastic anemia. In TCRdb, the reads were re-called with MiXCR into one record per CDR3 protein. The table has about 160,000 distinct CDR3 sequences, less than 50% seen once. The sequenced sample was sorted CD4+, CD8+, or CD8+CD57+ T cells (not recorded which) from PBMCs. Receptors were obtained from a human donor with aplastic anemia. Each CDR3 is given with its conserved first and last residue.

TRBV9,15,CASSQGGDRAYEQYF
TRBV12-3/TRBV12-4,11,CASSHFYEQYF
TRBV7-9,13,CASSFGSSYEQYF
TRBV27,13,CATRGGVTYEQYF
TRBV20-1,14,CSALDVESNQPQHF
TRBV5-6,14,CASSSTGGTDTQYF
TRBV11-1,16,CASSYSEWGGNTEAFF
TRBV12-3/TRBV12-4,15,CASSIRRDRPYEQYF
TRBV6-1,18,CASSPTIPPGTIGNTIYF
TRBV10-3,14,CASTETGASYGYTF
TRBV29-1,14,CSVDQGVLNTEAFF
TRBV27,15,CASSFGGGVPNEQFF
TRBV5-1,16,CASGRELRDSGETQYF
TRBV30,13,CAWSRGANYGYTF
TRBV19,15,CASSILAGRTDTQYF
TRBV20-1,15,CSARVVRTDNEKLFF
TRBV4-2,17,CASSISLIVATNEKLFF
TRBV20-1,14,CSARGERESYEQYF
TRBV12-3/TRBV12-4,13,CASSLAQDYEQYF
TRBV6-1,13,CASRGGFNTEAFF
TRBV29-1,12,CSVGGNSPGQFF
TRBV7-7,16,CASSLGPGQGNSPLHF
TRBV6-1,14,CASSLRDRYNEQFF
TRBV3-1,13,CASSQAGTEALHF
TRBV15,13,CATSRDPDYGYTF
TRBV20-1,13,CSAQVPTNEKLFF
TRBV6-1,14,CASRPLAPGETQYF
TRBV7-9,13,CAWERGGHDEQYF
TRBV20-1,13,CSAAKGRIYEQYF
TRBV10-1,14,CASSEGGPTGRQYF
TRBV11-1,16,CASSPTVGLGATEAFF
TRBV6-1,16,CASRRGETANTGELFF
TRBV7-9,13,CASSPSGLYEQYF
TRBV24-1,17,CATSAPDRSLRTGELFF
TRBV6-1,15,CASSPLAGVRNEQFF
TRBV10-3,12,CAISAGDQPQHF
TRBV7-2,15,CASSFETVTNQPQHF
TRBV15,15,CATSRVHGARIEQYF
TRBV10-3,14,CAISVGSGTDTQYF
TRBV10-1,13,CASKRQENRELFF
TRBV10-3,14,CAISESTGQETQYF
TRBV4-1,16,CASSQARGTSTDTQYF